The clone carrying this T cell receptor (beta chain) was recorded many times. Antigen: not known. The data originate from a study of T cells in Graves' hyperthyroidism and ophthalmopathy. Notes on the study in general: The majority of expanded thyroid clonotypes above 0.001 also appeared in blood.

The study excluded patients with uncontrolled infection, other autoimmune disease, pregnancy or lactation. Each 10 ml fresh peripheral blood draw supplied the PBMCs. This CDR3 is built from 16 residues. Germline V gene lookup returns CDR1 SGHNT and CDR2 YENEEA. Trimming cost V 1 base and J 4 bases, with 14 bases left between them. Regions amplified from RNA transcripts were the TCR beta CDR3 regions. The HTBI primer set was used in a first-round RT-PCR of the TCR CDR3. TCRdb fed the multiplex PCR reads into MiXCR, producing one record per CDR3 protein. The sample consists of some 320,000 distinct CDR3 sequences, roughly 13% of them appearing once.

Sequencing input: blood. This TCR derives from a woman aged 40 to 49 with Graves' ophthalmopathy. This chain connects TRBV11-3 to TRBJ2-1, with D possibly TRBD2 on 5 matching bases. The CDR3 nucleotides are TGTGCCAGCAGCTTAGGGCGGCGGGCTTCTTACAATGAGCAGTTCTTC. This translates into CASSLGRRASYNEQFF.